This T cell receptor beta chain was sequenced in a study of cytomegalovirus exposure and HLA in healthy donors. Across the whole study: From 170 million or so T cells, an earlier analysis saw 120 million or so unique TCR beta sequences.

There are a few counts of this clone. Regarding donors, all were healthy bone marrow donors. Germline V CDR1 and CDR2: SGDLS, YYNGEE. Trimming left V 3 bases short and J 8 bases short, with 19 bases between. The CDR3 runs 15 residues. The PCR made use of 60 Vbeta and 13 Jbeta primers. The repertoire was sequenced with immunoSEQ multiplex PCR; TCRdb's copy has only in-frame clones and lacks some. The table records over 85,000 clones, over 65% of them present only once. Sequenced sample: PBMCs. The clonotype comes from a young woman in good health and CMV-seronegative. The chain uses TRBV9 and TRBJ2-3, with D possibly matching TRBD2 (7 bases). The CDR3 is CASSEGVAGVGTQYF. CDR3 DNA sequence: TGTGCCAGCAGCGAGGGGGTGGCGGGAGTAGGTACGCAGTATTTT.